Included here is one TCR beta chain sequence, with context. The antigen remains undetermined. This specimen belongs to a study of CD8+CD57+ T cells in acquired aplastic anemia. Study observations and caveats: There were 25 to 35 CD8+ CDR3 sequences that occurred in both patients and controls. Patients did not significantly differ from controls in CD8+ Simpson's diversity.

Profiling of TCR beta VDJ combinations and CDR3 sequences used genomic DNA as template. TCRdb re-analysed the reads in MiXCR, keeping a single row per CDR3 protein. Of just over 40,000 distinct CDR3 sequences in the sample, approximately 63% were seen once. CDR3 length equals 13 residues. The V end lost 4 bases, the J end lost 8 bases, and 14 bases lay between the germline ends. Germline V gene lookup returns CDR1 WNHNN and CDR2 SYGVQD (reference sequence). All sequencing subjects had displayed CD8+CD57+ cell expansion on flow cytometry. Severe acquired aplastic anemia was present in all patients. Therapy had not been given to patients before blood sampling.

The sequenced material came from sorted CD4+, CD8+, or CD8+CD57+ T cells (not recorded which) from PBMCs. The chain recombines TRBV10-1 with TRBJ1-2; perhaps TRBD1 as D (6 bases). The TCR comes from a human donor with aplastic anemia. CDR3: CASSGSTGRGYTF. The CDR3 DNA follows: TGCGCCAGCAGTGGGTCCACAGGGAGAGGCTACACCTTC.